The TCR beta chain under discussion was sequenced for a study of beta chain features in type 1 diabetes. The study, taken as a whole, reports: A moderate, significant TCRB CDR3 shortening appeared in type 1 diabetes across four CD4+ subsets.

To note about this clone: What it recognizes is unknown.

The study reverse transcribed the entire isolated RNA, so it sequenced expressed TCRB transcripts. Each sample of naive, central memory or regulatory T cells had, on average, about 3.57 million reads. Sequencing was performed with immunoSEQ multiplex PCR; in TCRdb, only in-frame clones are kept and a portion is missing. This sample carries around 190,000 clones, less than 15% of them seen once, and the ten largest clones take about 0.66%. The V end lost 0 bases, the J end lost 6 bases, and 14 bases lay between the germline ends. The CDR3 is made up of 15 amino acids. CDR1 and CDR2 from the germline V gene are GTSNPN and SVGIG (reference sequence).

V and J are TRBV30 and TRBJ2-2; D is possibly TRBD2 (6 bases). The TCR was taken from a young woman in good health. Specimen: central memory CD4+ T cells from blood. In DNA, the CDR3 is TGTGCCTGGAGTGTATTCGGGAGTTATTCCGGGGAGCTGTTTTTT. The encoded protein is CAWSVFGSYSGELFF.